What follows describes a single T cell receptor beta chain. Antigen: not known. Germline loops: CDR1 LGHNA, CDR2 YSLEER. The CDR3 is 15 residues long. V gave up 5 bases and J gave up 3 bases; unmatched junction bases: 5. The record originates from a study of breast tumors, draining lymph nodes, adjacent tissues. Whole-study results and caveats: Tumor repertoires ranked between lymph nodes and nontumor tissue in diversity, with V and J gene preferences. That most tumor T cells come from lymph nodes remained unproven. Tumor and nontumor repertoires were significantly more similar in luminal-like than in basal-like breast cancer. Findings are consistent with lymph node origin and intratumoral expansion of most tumor T cells.

MiXCR was run by TCRdb on the multiplex PCR reads, yielding one entry per CDR3 protein. The table has approximately 20,000 distinct CDR3 sequences, roughly 44% seen once. This TCR was recovered from a female donor with breast cancer. Some clones in this sample may be carry-over from other donors' samples. The sequenced sample was breast tumor tissue. This chain uses TRBV4-3 with TRBJ2-7, with TRBD2 identical over 12 bases. In DNA, the CDR3 is TGCGCCAGCAGCTCCGGGACTAGCGGGTACTACGAGCAGTACTTC. This encodes CASSSGTSGYYEQYF.